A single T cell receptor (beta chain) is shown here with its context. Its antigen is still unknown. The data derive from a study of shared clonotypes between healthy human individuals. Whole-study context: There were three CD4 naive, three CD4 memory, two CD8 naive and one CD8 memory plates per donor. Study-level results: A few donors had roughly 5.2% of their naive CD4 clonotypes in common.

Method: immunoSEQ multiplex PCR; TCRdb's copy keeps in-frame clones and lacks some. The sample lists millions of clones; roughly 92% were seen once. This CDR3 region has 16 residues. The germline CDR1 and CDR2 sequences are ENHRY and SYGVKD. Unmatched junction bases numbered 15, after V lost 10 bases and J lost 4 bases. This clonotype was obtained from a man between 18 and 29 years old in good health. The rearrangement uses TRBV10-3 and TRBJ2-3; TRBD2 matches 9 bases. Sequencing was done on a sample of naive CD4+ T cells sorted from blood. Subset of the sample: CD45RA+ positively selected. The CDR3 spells CATQSISGSPSDTQYF. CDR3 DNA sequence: TGTGCCACCCAAAGTATTAGCGGGAGTCCCTCAGATACGCAGTATTTT.